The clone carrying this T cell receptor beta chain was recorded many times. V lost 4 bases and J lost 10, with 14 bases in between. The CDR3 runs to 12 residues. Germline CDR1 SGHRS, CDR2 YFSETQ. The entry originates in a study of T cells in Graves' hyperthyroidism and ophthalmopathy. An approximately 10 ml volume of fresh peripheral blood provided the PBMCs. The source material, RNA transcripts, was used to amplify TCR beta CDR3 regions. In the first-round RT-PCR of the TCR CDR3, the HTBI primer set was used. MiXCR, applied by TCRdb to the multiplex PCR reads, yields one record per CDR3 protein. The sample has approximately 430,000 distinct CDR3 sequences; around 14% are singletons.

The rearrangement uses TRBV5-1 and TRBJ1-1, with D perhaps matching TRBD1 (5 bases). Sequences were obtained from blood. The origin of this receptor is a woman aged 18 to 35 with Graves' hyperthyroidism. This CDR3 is CASSPDKSGAFF. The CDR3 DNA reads TGCGCCAGCAGCCCGGACAAGTCCGGAGCTTTCTTT.